Shown below are 21 T cell receptor beta chains from a single sample sequenced in a study of blood T cell repertoires in COVID-19 (dated by TCRdb to 2020 to 2022). Library construction relied on the immunoSEQ multiplex PCR assay. Drawn from immuneACCESS, this table holds only the in-frame rearrangements with V and J called that TCRdb kept. Clones are partly lost; checked studies trace under half to an unresolved V gene and leave the rest unexplained. Counted in this sample were approximately 350,000 clones; more than 75% of them appeared once. Less than 3.5% of the sample is taken by the ten largest. What was sequenced was peripheral blood. These receptors were obtained from a woman between 18 and 30 years old who had recovered from COVID-19.

The genes are TRBV5-1 and TRBJ2-5; TRBD1 might be the D (5 bases). V was pared by 7 bases and J by 2 bases, with 9 bases between. Germline values: CDR1 SGHRS, CDR2 YFSETQ. This CDR3 has 12 amino acids. The CDR3 spells CASSGQQETQYF. The CDR3 DNA follows: TGCGCCAGCTCAGGGCAGCAAGAGACCCAGTACTTC.

The V gene is TRBV2, the J gene TRBJ2-7, with 8 bases identical to TRBD1. The CDR3 length is 12 residues. V was pared by 6 bases and J by 4 bases, with 2 bases of the junction left unmatched. The germline V gene has CDR1 SNHLY and CDR2 FYNNEI. CDR3 DNA: TGTGCCAGCAGGGACAGGGCATACGAGCAGTACGTC. It specifies CASRDRAYEQYV.

The chain joins TRBV9 to TRBJ2-2; 7 bases are shared with TRBD2. J lost 1 base, V lost 7 bases, and 4 bases had no gene match. In germline, CDR1 is SGDLS, CDR2 YYNGEE. This CDR3 region has 14 residues. CDR3 amino acids: CASSSGLNTGELFF. The CDR3 bases are TGTGCCAGCTCTAGCGGACTGAACACCGGGGAGCTGTTTTTT.

The gene calls are TRBV2 and TRBJ2-3, with a tentative D call TRBD2 (6 bases). V was clipped by 5 bases and J by 5 bases, with 14 bases between them. Per the germline V gene, CDR1 is SNHLY and CDR2 is FYNNEI. The CDR3 covers 14 residues. CDR3: CASSRSSGLDTQYF. The DNA for the CDR3 is TGTGCCAGCAGTCGTAGTAGCGGATTAGATACGCAGTATTTT.

V and J are TRBV29-1 and TRBJ2-3; tentatively, D is TRBD2 (5 bases). Per germline, CDR1 SQVTM and CDR2 ANQGSEA. The length of the CDR3 is 16 residues. The V gene lost 0 bases and the J gene lost 1 base, with 14 bases spanning the gap. The CDR3 protein is CSVEDPAGRGTDTQYF. The CDR3 DNA follows: TGCAGCGTTGAAGATCCCGCGGGCCGAGGCACAGATACGCAGTATTTT.

This rearrangement joins TRBV9 to TRBJ2-3; D possibly corresponds to TRBD2 (6 bases). Germline assignment: CDR1 SGDLS and CDR2 YYNGEE. The germline V and J ends were trimmed by 4 bases and 5 bases, with 20 bases remaining between them. The CDR3 covers 16 residues. CDR3 loop: CASSILGEKGLDTQYF. CDR3 coding DNA: TGTGCCAGCAGCATCCTCGGGGAGAAGGGACTAGATACGCAGTATTTT.

The CDR3 here is CASSYRDRARTEAFF. The DNA of the CDR3 is TGTGCCAGCAGTTACCGGGACAGGGCCCGGACTGAAGCTTTCTTT. The rearrangement joins TRBV6-5 to TRBJ1-1; 9 bases map to TRBD1. The germline V gene encodes CDR1 MNHEY and CDR2 SVGAGI. V lost 2 bases to trimming and J lost 5 bases; unmatched junction nucleotides: 6. The CDR3 loop spans 15 amino acids.

This chain joins TRBV5-4 and TRBJ1-2, with a tentative D call TRBD1 (5 bases). This CDR3 has 12 residues. The germline V gene encodes CDR1 SGHNT and CDR2 YYREEE (reference sequence). Trimming left V 5 bases short and J 14 bases short, with 19 bases between. As DNA, the CDR3 is TGTGCCAGCAGACCCGACAGCCACAAAGGGACCTTC. As protein: CASRPDSHKGTF.

This clone was seen a handful of times. The V and J genes are TRBV6-5 and TRBJ2-2; D remains ambiguous. Trimming shortened V by 6 bases and J by 2 bases, and 7 bases separated the two germline ends. The CDR3 has 13 residues. Germline loops: CDR1 MNHEY, CDR2 SVGAGI. CDR3 sequence (DNA): TGTGCCAGCAGCCCCTTCAACACCGGGGAGCTGTTTTTT. Translating it yields CASSPFNTGELFF.

This sequence joins TRBV6-5 and TRBJ2-1, with 7 positions matching TRBD1. In germline, CDR1 is MNHEY, CDR2 SVGAGI. Trimming cost V 5 bases and J 10 bases; bases outside gene matches: 11. There are 14 residues in the CDR3. Written as DNA, the CDR3 is TGTGCCAGCAGTCGTGACAGGGTTTGGGGAGAGCAGTTCTTC. It encodes CASSRDRVWGEQFF.

This chain links TRBV7-2 with TRBJ1-4, with D possibly matching TRBD1 (6 bases). This CDR3 is built from 14 residues. The V and J ends lost 5 bases and 4 bases respectively, with 11 bases between them. Germline-derived CDR1 and CDR2 are SGHTA and FQGNSA. CDR3 protein: CASSQGHLNEKLFF. DNA for the CDR3: TGTGCCAGCAGCCAGGGACACCTTAATGAAAAACTGTTTTTT. Full variable domain (remainder filled in from reference TRBV7-2 and TRBJ1-4): GAGVSQSPSNKVTEKGKDVELRCDPISGHTALYWYRQSLGQGLEFLIYFQGNSAPDKSGLPSDRFSAERTGGSVSTLTIQRTQQEDSAVYLCASSQGHLNEKLFFGSGTQLSVL.

This chain uses TRBV7-9 with TRBJ1-2; the match to TRBD1 covers 8 bases. Trimming removed 5 bases from V and 8 bases from J; junction bases left unmatched: 10. The CDR3 is 14 residues long. Germline CDR1 reads SEHNR; CDR2 reads FQNEAQ (reference sequence). CDR3 coding DNA: TGTGCCAGCAGCCTGACGGGACAGGAGGGGGGCTACACCTTC. It yields the protein CASSLTGQEGGYTF. Based on the CDR3 plus reference TRBV7-9 and TRBJ1-2, the full variable domain is DTGVSQNPRHKITKRGQNVTFRCDPISEHNRLYWYRQTLGQGPEFLTYFQNEAQLEKSRLLSDRFSAERPKGSFSTLEIQRTEQGDSAMYLCASSLTGQEGGYTFGSGTRLTVV.

The chain couples TRBV18 to TRBJ2-2, with 9 bases fitting TRBD2. Germline V CDR1 and CDR2: KGHSH, LQKENI. The CDR3 runs to 16 residues. J lost 4 bases, V lost 3 bases, and 6 bases had no gene match. CDR3 DNA sequence: TGTGCCAGCTCACCGGCGGGAGGGGTCCTCACCGGGGAGCTGTTTTTT. Amino acids: CASSPAGGVLTGELFF.

The rearrangement links TRBV7-9 to TRBJ2-1; D might be TRBD2 (5 bases). The V end lost 0 bases, the J end lost 8 bases, and 11 bases lay between the germline ends. The CDR3 is 14 amino acids. Germline CDR1 reads SEHNR; CDR2 reads FQNEAQ (reference sequence). In DNA, the CDR3 is TGTGCCAGCAGCTTAGCGGGAGTAACTCATGAGCAGTTCTTC. Amino acid sequence: CASSLAGVTHEQFF.

The CDR3 nucleotides read TGTGCCAGCAGCAAATCTCTAAAGCGGGATGCACCCACAGATACGCAGTATTTT. Translation gives CASSKSLKRDAPTDTQYF. The V and J genes are TRBV21-1 and TRBJ2-3; the table's D call TRBD2 went unverified against the DNA. TRBV21-1 is a documented pseudogene. This CDR3 is built from 18 residues.

This rearrangement joins TRBV27 to TRBJ2-5, with 11 bases matching TRBD2. The junction had 8 bases not matched to a gene; V was cut back by 5 bases and J by 3 bases. The CDR3 runs 16 residues. In germline, CDR1 is MNHEY, CDR2 SMNVEV (reference sequence). In DNA form, the CDR3 reads TGTGCCAGCAGTCCAAGGCTGACTAGCGGGAAAGAGACCCAGTACTTC. Protein: CASSPRLTSGKETQYF.

The DNA of the CDR3 is TGTGCCAGCACCGAAAGGAGGGTAGCGCGGGGCACAGATACGCAGTATTTT. This codes for CASTERRVARGTDTQYF. The genes are TRBV7-8 and TRBJ2-3, with a tentative D call TRBD2 (6 bases). The CDR3 runs 17 residues. V lost 7 bases to trimming and J lost 1 base, with 21 bases between them. Germline V gene data show CDR1 as SGHVS and CDR2 as FQNEAQ.

V is TRBV18 and J is TRBJ2-1, with D unclear. V dropped 3 bases and J dropped 0 bases, with 6 bases sitting between them. The CDR3 loop spans 14 amino acids. The germline CDR1 and CDR2 sequences are KGHSH and LQKENI. This CDR3 is CASSPMSSYNEQFF. The CDR3 DNA sequence: TGTGCCAGCTCACCCATGAGCTCCTACAATGAGCAGTTCTTC.

The V and J genes are TRBV7-2 and TRBJ1-1, with D unresolved. CDR1 is SGHTA, CDR2 FQGNSA, per germline. This CDR3 has 19 amino acids. V shed 7 bases and J shed 1 base, with 28 bases lying between them. CDR3 sequence reads: CASTRRFDPLGVGNTEAFF. Written as DNA, the CDR3 is TGTGCCAGCACGCGACGATTTGACCCATTGGGCGTAGGGAACACTGAAGCTTTCTTT.

This clone was found once. This may be a read error: a much more frequent sequence differs by one nucleotide. The chain is built from TRBV5-5 and TRBJ2-1; 8 bases align to TRBD2. Germline V CDR1 and CDR2: SGHKS, YYEKEE (reference sequence). The CDR3 loop spans 15 amino acids. J lost 0 bases, V lost 4 bases, and 3 bases had no gene match. The CDR3 DNA reads TGTGCCAGCAGCCGCGGGACTAGCTCCTACAATGAGCAGTTCTTC. Its translation: CASSRGTSSYNEQFF.

The chain carries TRBV6-4 and TRBJ2-1; 11 bases are shared with TRBD2. This CDR3 spans 15 amino acids. Germline values: CDR1 MRHNA, CDR2 SNTAGT. V was pared by 5 bases and J by 8 bases, with 8 bases of the junction left unmatched. CDR3 sequence (DNA): TGTGCCAGCAGTCCACTAGCGGGAGTGTATGATGAGCAGTTCTTC. As protein: CASSPLAGVYDEQFF.